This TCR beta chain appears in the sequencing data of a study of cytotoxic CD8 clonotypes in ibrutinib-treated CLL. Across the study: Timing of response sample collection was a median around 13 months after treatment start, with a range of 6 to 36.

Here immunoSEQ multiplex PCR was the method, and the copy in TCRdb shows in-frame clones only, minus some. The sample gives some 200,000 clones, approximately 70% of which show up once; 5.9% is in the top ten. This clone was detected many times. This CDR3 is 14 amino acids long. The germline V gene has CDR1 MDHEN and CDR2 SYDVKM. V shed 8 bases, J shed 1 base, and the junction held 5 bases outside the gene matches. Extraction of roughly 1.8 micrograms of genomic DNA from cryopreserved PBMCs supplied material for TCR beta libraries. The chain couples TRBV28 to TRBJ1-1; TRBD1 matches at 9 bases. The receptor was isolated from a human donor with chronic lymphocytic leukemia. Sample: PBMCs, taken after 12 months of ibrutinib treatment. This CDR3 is CASPGTGKNTEAFF. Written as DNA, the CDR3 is TGTGCCAGCCCAGGGACAGGGAAGAACACTGAAGCTTTCTTT.